The clone carrying this TCR beta chain appeared many times. Its antigen is unidentified. The sample belongs to a study of regulatory T cells in long-lasting Graves disease. Broader study findings: Between persistent patients, 2,500 to 3,500 public clonotypes were shared, exceeding the 800 to 1,000 shared between new patients.

Specified time point: persistent/refractory GD, antithyroid drugs over 5 years with positive TRAb. Following extraction of RNA from PBMCs, that RNA was used to make the TCR library. TCR beta libraries were built with iRepertoire HTBI primers and Arm-PCR of CDR3 regions. Each CDR3 protein is one row after TCRdb ran MiXCR on the multiplex PCR reads. The sample has 420,000 or so distinct CDR3 sequences; about 25% are singletons. This CDR3 has 19 amino acids. V gave up 10 bases and J gave up 2 bases; unmatched junction bases: 21. Germline V gene data show CDR1 as MNHNS and CDR2 as SASEGT. The clonotype was recovered from a female donor with Graves disease. The chain recombines TRBV6-1 with TRBJ2-4, with TRBD1 matching 9 bases. The sequencing used peripheral blood mononuclear cells (PBMCs), collected when the disease was refractory, from a patient treated with antithyroid drugs. The CDR3 loop is CATRRGVTDRGSTKNIQYF. CDR3 DNA sequence: TGTGCCACCCGTCGGGGGGTTACGGACAGGGGATCGACCAAAAACATTCAGTACTTC.